A single sample is the source of the 5 T cell receptor beta chains below, sequenced in a study of blood T cells in healthy people across ages. With a J-beta primer mix and a sample-barcoded 5' primer, a second PCR ran about 7 to 11 cycles. TCRdb re-analysed the 5' RACE reads in MiXCR, keeping a single row per CDR3 protein. The sample shows about 640,000 distinct CDR3 sequences, about 53% of them seen only once. The specimen sequenced was blood. Every receptor here comes from a man aged 55 to 70 in good health.

V gene TRBV20-1 combines with J gene TRBJ2-3, with TRBD2 matching 11 bases. V lost 6 bases and J lost 5; bases outside the gene matches: 13. This CDR3 comprises 16 residues. Germline-derived CDR1 and CDR2 are DFQATT and SNEGSKA (reference sequence). The CDR3 nucleotides are TGCAGTGCCCCCATCCTTAGCGGGGGGGCGGGAGATACGCAGTATTTT. It translates to CSAPILSGGAGDTQYF.

The V gene is TRBV9, the J gene TRBJ1-1, with TRBD1 matching over 7 bases. The CDR3 consists of 14 residues. The J segment lost 8 bases and the V segment lost 3 bases, leaving 10 bases of the junction unmatched. From germline, CDR1 is SGDLS and CDR2 YYNGEE. The CDR3 spells CASSEGTGVGEAFF. The CDR3 coding sequence is TGTGCCAGCAGCGAGGGTACAGGGGTTGGGGAAGCTTTCTTT.

This clonotype was recorded many times. The chain recombines TRBV10-3 with TRBJ1-2; D unresolved. The V end was cut by 0 bases, the J end by 1 base, with 6 bases between. The CDR3 runs to 14 residues. Germline V gene lookup returns CDR1 ENHRY and CDR2 SYGVKD. The CDR3 sequence is CAISESGSNYGYTF. CDR3 in DNA: TGTGCCATCAGTGAGTCGGGCAGTAACTATGGCTACACCTTC.

The V gene is TRBV20-1, the J gene TRBJ1-2; the D gene is possibly TRBD1 (5 bases). Between the trimmed V and J ends, which lost 3 bases and 1 base, there was a span of 27 bases. This CDR3 comprises 19 residues. CDR1 DFQATT and CDR2 SNEGSKA come from the germline V gene (reference sequence). In DNA, the CDR3 is TGCAGTGCTAGGGGCCGTTGGCAGGGAGCCCCCCGTAATAACTATGGCTACACCTTC. Translating gives CSARGRWQGAPRNNYGYTF.

V is TRBV14 and J is TRBJ2-4; a weak D match, TRBD1 (6 bases). CDR3 length equals 13 residues. V lost 5 bases to trimming and J lost 4 bases, with 9 bases between them. The germline gives CDR1 SGHDN, CDR2 FVKESK. For the CDR3, the DNA is TGTGCCAGCAGCTCCGGACAGAAAAACATTCAGTACTTC. This gives the protein CASSSGQKNIQYF.